The 21 T cell receptor beta chains presented below share a single source sample, sequenced in a study of blood T cell repertoires in COVID-19. Sequencing used immunoSEQ multiplex PCR; TCRdb keeps in-frame clones, though not all of them. The sample records approximately 66,000 clones, approximately 90% being singletons. Material: peripheral blood. These receptors came from a human donor with active COVID-19. The donor label of this sample is uncertain.

CDR3 in DNA: TGTGCCAGCAGCCAACAGGCTGCAACTAATGAAAAACTGTTTTTT. Translating gives CASSQQAATNEKLFF. The J gene is TRBJ1-4, the V gene TRBV4-2; D is uncertain. Per germline, CDR1 LGHNA and CDR2 YNFKEQ. The CDR3 spans 15 residues. Trimming removed 2 bases at V and 0 bases at J, with 7 bases between.

V usage is TRBV5-4 and J usage is TRBJ1-1; D is perhaps TRBD1 (5 bases). Trimming left V 0 bases short and J 1 base short, with 10 bases between. This CDR3 spans 15 amino acids. From germline, CDR1 is SGHNT and CDR2 YYREEE (reference sequence). In DNA, the CDR3 is TGTGCCAGCAGCTTGGCCCTGGGGCAGAACACTGAAGCTTTCTTT. Encoded protein: CASSLALGQNTEAFF.

The J gene is TRBJ1-6, the V gene TRBV6-2 or TRBV6-3; maybe TRBD1 (6 bases). V was trimmed by 5 bases and J by 5 bases, leaving 16 bases between them. The CDR3 loop spans 16 amino acids. Germline values: CDR1 MNHEY, CDR2 SVGEGT. CDR3 nucleotides: TGTGCCAGCAGTCGAACCTCCACAGGGAATAATTCACCCCTCCACTTT. As protein: CASSRTSTGNNSPLHF.

This clone was detected only once. V is TRBV11-3 and J is TRBJ2-1, with D uncertain. The CDR3 has 15 residues. CDR1 and CDR2 from the germline V gene are SGHNT and YENEEA. V shed 0 bases and J shed 6 bases, with 12 bases lying between them. The CDR3 is CASSLDPVDPNEQFF. The CDR3 nucleotides are TGTGCCAGCAGCTTAGACCCGGTTGATCCCAATGAGCAGTTCTTC.

The chain couples TRBV5-4 to TRBJ1-2, with D tentatively TRBD1 (5 bases). V lost 6 bases and J 7 bases, leaving 13 bases between the germline ends. In germline, CDR1 is SGHNT, CDR2 YYREEE (reference sequence). The CDR3 covers 12 residues. CDR3 sequence: CASTVGGVGYTF. The CDR3 DNA sequence: TGTGCCAGCACGGTGGGGGGGGTTGGCTACACCTTC.

The chain recombines TRBV7-9 with TRBJ2-3; 7 positions match TRBD2. The CDR3 length is 14 residues. CDR1 and CDR2 (germline): SEHNR, FQNEAQ (reference sequence). The V segment lost 5 bases and the J segment 4 bases; nucleotides outside the gene matches: 6. The chain's CDR3 is CASSPGGSADTQYF. CDR3 bases: TGTGCCAGCAGCCCCGGGGGGAGCGCAGATACGCAGTATTTT.

This clone showed up just a few times. This chain connects TRBV19 to TRBJ2-5; TRBD1 matches 9 bases. Looked up from germline, CDR1 is LNHDA and CDR2 is SQIVND (reference sequence). The CDR3 is 14 residues long. J was trimmed by 4 bases and V by 5 bases; bases with no gene match: 5. The CDR3 protein is CASSLGQGRETQYF. The CDR3 DNA reads as TGTGCCAGTAGTCTCGGACAGGGGAGAGAGACCCAGTACTTC.

The V gene is TRBV6-6, the J gene TRBJ2-7; possibly TRBD2 for D (6 bases). This CDR3 has 16 residues. Trimming took off 5 bases at V and 2 bases at J, with 19 bases between the two ends. CDR1 is MNHNY, CDR2 SVGAGI, per germline (reference sequence). CDR3 in amino acids: CASSQLRRGGPYEQYF. The CDR3 DNA reads TGTGCCAGCAGTCAACTCCGGAGGGGCGGCCCCTACGAGCAGTACTTC.

This clone has just one count. The V and J genes are TRBV10-2 and TRBJ2-7; TRBD2 matches at 11 bases. This CDR3 has 16 residues. The trim removed 7 bases at V and 2 bases at J, leaving 10 bases unmatched. Germline CDR1 is WSHSY and CDR2 is SAAADI. The CDR3 nucleotides are TGCGCCAGCACCTCCACTAGCGGGGGCCTGACCTACGAGCAGTACTTC. Protein product: CASTSTSGGLTYEQYF.

The chain has TRBV15 and TRBJ2-3; 12 bases are shared with TRBD2. V lost 4 bases, J lost 0 bases, and 11 bases stayed unmatched. Germline CDR1 is LNHNV and CDR2 is YYDKDF (reference sequence). The CDR3 has 19 residues. This CDR3 reads CATSNRLAGVITSTDTQYF. The CDR3, as DNA: TGTGCCACCAGCAATAGACTAGCGGGAGTCATAACTAGCACAGATACGCAGTATTTT. Full variable domain (missing parts from reference TRBV15 and TRBJ2-3): DAMVIQNPRYQVTQFGKPVTLSCSQTLNHNVMYWYQQKSSQAPKLLFHYYDKDFNNEADTPDNFQSRRPNTSFCFLDIRSPGLGDTAMYLCATSNRLAGVITSTDTQYFGPGTRLTVL.

This clone appeared a few times. CDR3 coding DNA: TGTGCCAGCAGTTCTGAGGCGGGTCGAGGCTACGAGCAGTACTTC. Residues: CASSSEAGRGYEQYF. The V and J genes are TRBV5-4 and TRBJ2-7; a possible D gene is TRBD2 (5 bases). The V end was cut by 5 bases, the J end by 3 bases, with 18 bases between. There are 15 residues in the CDR3. Germline CDR1 is SGHNT and CDR2 is YYREEE (reference sequence).

The chain uses TRBV28 and TRBJ1-2, with 8 bases that match TRBD1. The junction had 13 bases not matched to a gene; V was cut back by 6 bases and J by 10 bases. Germline CDR1 reads MDHEN; CDR2 reads SYDVKM. CDR3 length equals 14 residues. CDR3 loop: CASSLVTGQVHYTF. In DNA form, the CDR3 reads TGTGCCAGCAGCCTAGTCACGGGACAGGTGCACTACACCTTC.

The rearrangement joins TRBV27 to TRBJ1-2; 9 bases are shared with TRBD1. The V gene end was trimmed by 7 bases and the J gene end by 5 bases; junction bases not matched to a gene: 5. The length of the CDR3 is 13 residues. Germline V gene sequence: CDR1 MNHEY, CDR2 SMNVEV (reference sequence). The CDR3 sequence is CASTHGTGYGYTF. CDR3 nucleotides: TGTGCCAGCACCCACGGGACAGGGTATGGCTACACCTTC.

The chain has TRBV6-6 and TRBJ2-7, with D possibly being TRBD2 (5 bases). This CDR3 has 14 residues. The ends were cut back, 5 bases at V and 4 bases at J, with 15 bases in the middle. Germline-derived CDR1 and CDR2 are MNHNY and SVGAGI (reference sequence). The CDR3 bases are TGTGCCAGCAGTCTTGGATATGGCGGGTACGAGCAGTACTTC. Protein: CASSLGYGGYEQYF.

The J gene is TRBJ2-1, the V gene TRBV19; 9 bases match TRBD1. Germline loops: CDR1 LNHDA, CDR2 SQIVND (reference sequence). This CDR3 region has 12 residues. With V trimmed by 8 bases and J by 12 bases, 8 bases remained unmatched. CDR3 amino acids: CASRADRGGQFF. The CDR3 DNA reads as TGTGCCAGTCGGGCGGACAGGGGTGGGCAGTTCTTC. Filled out from reference TRBV19 and TRBJ2-1, the complete variable domain reads DGGITQSPKYLFRKEGQNVTLSCEQNLNHDAMYWYRQDPGQGLRLIYYSQIVNDFQKGDIAEGYSVSREKKESFPLTVTSAQKNPTAFYLCASRADRGGQFFGPGTRLTVL.

The chain couples TRBV27 to TRBJ2-7; D perhaps matches TRBD2 (6 bases). This CDR3 region has 13 residues. The V end was cut by 6 bases, the J end by 7 bases, with 16 bases between. Germline CDR1 reads MNHEY; CDR2 reads SMNVEV (reference sequence). CDR3 nucleotides: TGTGCCAGCAGAACCCCTTGGGGGAGGGAGCAGTACTTC. Translation: CASRTPWGREQYF.

This chain uses TRBV4-3 with TRBJ2-7; the match to TRBD1 covers 7 bases. The CDR3 spans 16 residues. CDR1 and CDR2 from the germline V gene are LGHNA and YSLEER. With 0 bases clipped from V and 3 bases from J, the junction kept 8 bases outside the gene matches. The CDR3 here is CASSQDGGQLGYEQYF. The CDR3 DNA follows: TGCGCCAGCAGCCAAGATGGGGGACAGTTAGGCTACGAGCAGTACTTC.

V and J are TRBV12-5 and TRBJ2-3, with D possibly TRBD1 on 6 matching bases. CDR1 LGHNT and CDR2 FRNRAP come from the germline V gene. Trimming shortened V by 7 bases and J by 4 bases, and 18 bases separated the two germline ends. The length of the CDR3 is 15 residues. This CDR3 is CASVIPPKGADTQYF. CDR3 nucleotides: TGTGCTAGTGTTATTCCCCCCAAGGGGGCAGATACGCAGTATTTT. Full variable domain (remainder filled in from reference TRBV12-5 and TRBJ2-3): DARVTQTPRHKVTEMGQEVTMRCQPILGHNTVFWYRQTMMQGLELLAYFRNRAPLDDSGMPKDRFSAEMPDATLATLKIQPSEPRDSAVYFCASVIPPKGADTQYFGPGTRLTVL.

This clone is a singleton in its sample. This rearrangement joins TRBV19 to TRBJ1-1; no clear D gene. Looked up from germline, CDR1 is LNHDA and CDR2 is SQIVND (reference sequence). Deletions cut 3 bases from V and 5 bases from J, with 10 bases between. This CDR3 contains 13 residues. The CDR3 DNA follows: TGTGCCAGTAGTATCTTGGGGAGGACTGAAGCTTTCTTT. Its translation is CASSILGRTEAFF.

This chain uses TRBV4-1 with TRBJ1-3; D gene unclear. Between the trimmed V and J ends, which lost 3 bases and 3 bases, there was a span of 15 bases. Germline values: CDR1 MGHRA, CDR2 YSYEKL. CDR3 size: 16 residues. The CDR3 is CASSQGGARYGNTIYF. The CDR3 DNA reads as TGCGCCAGCAGCCAGGGAGGAGCCAGATATGGAAACACCATATATTTT.

This chain joins TRBV6-5 and TRBJ2-7, with 9 bases that match TRBD1. The J segment lost 2 bases and the V segment lost 4 bases, leaving 9 bases of the junction unmatched. Germline V lookup: CDR1 MNHEY, CDR2 SVGAGI. This CDR3 comprises 16 residues. CDR3 loop: CASSSWGGTGPYEQYF. The CDR3 DNA reads as TGTGCCAGCAGTTCATGGGGAGGGACAGGGCCCTACGAGCAGTACTTC.